This T cell receptor (beta chain) was documented in a study of T cells after yellow fever vaccination. The V and J ends lost 6 bases and 9 bases respectively, with 12 bases between them. There are 12 residues in the CDR3. CDR1 MNHEY and CDR2 SVGEGT come from the germline V gene. TCRdb redid the calling of the 5' RACE reads with MiXCR, one entry per CDR3 protein. The data hold 510,000 or so distinct CDR3 sequences, with 15% to 20% observed a single time. The J gene is TRBJ2-1, the V gene TRBV6-2 or TRBV6-3; D ambiguous. This material consisted of PBMCs, taken 15 days after the yellow fever booster vaccination. The TCR originated in a man aged 25 to 40 who received the YFV17D yellow fever vaccine. The CDR3 spells CASSRGAFEQFF. CDR3 DNA sequence: TGTGCCAGCAGCCGCGGCGCGTTTGAGCAGTTCTTC.